Listed below are T cell receptor beta chains from one sample, sequenced in a study of post-analysis software for immune sequencing data. TCRdb used MiXCR to reprocess the PCR reads, holding one entry per CDR3 protein. Of roughly 170,000 distinct CDR3 sequences in the sample, 30% were seen once. Sequences were obtained from blood. These receptors came from a girl aged 5-17 years with multiple sclerosis. CDR3s include the opening cysteine and the closing phenylalanine or tryptophan. Each record gives: J gene, D gene, CDR3 length, V gene, clone size, CDR3 protein, CDR3 DNA. The D gene is left open where the match is weak. Size is stated for part of the rows, as once, few or many counts, or as a class when the clone is expanded.

>TRBJ2-1|TRBD1|13|TRBV2|NA
CASIIQGAREQFF
TGTGCCAGCATCATACAGGGGGCGCGGGAGCAGTTCTTC
>TRBJ2-1|TRBD2|14|TRBV30|NA
CAWSGLAEPNGQFF
TGTGCCTGGAGTGGACTAGCGGAACCCAATGGGCAGTTCTTC
>TRBJ2-7|TRBD2|14|TRBV11-2|NA
CASSVAGATYEQYF
TGTGCCAGCAGCGTAGCGGGAGCGACCTACGAGCAGTACTTC
>TRBJ2-3|NA|12|TRBV7-2|many
CASSTYTDTQYF
TGTGCCAGCAGCACCTACACAGATACGCAGTATTTT
>TRBJ2-1|NA|14|TRBV3-1|few
CASSHIRDYNEQFF
TGTGCCAGCAGCCACATCAGGGACTACAATGAGCAGTTCTTC
>TRBJ2-7|NA|15|TRBV20-1|NA
CSPYRDINPPYEQYF
TGCAGTCCCTACCGGGACATTAATCCCCCCTACGAGCAGTACTTC
>TRBJ2-1|NA|16|TRBV4-1|few
CASSQAPGYPYNEQFF
TGCGCCAGCAGCCAAGCCCCAGGGTACCCCTACAATGAGCAGTTCTTC
>TRBJ2-1|NA|14|TRBV5-1|NA
CASSDTGGSNEQFF
TGCGCCAGCAGCGACACTGGGGGCTCCAATGAGCAGTTCTTC
>TRBJ1-5|NA|13|TRBV12-3/TRBV12-4|NA
CASRRRGDQPQHF
TGTGCCAGCAGACGACGGGGGGATCAGCCCCAGCATTTT
>TRBJ1-2|NA|15|TRBV6-5|NA
CASSYFPTADYGYTF
TGTGCCAGCAGTTACTTCCCCACGGCAGATTATGGCTACACCTTC
>TRBJ2-1|NA|18|TRBV19|few
CASMRDRRTSGTYNEQFF
TGTGCCAGTATGCGGGACAGGAGGACTAGTGGGACCTACAATGAGCAGTTCTTC
>TRBJ2-6|NA|14|TRBV10-3|NA
CAISGGELTNVRTF
TGTGCCATCAGTGGAGGTGAATTGACCAACGTCCGGACTTTC
>TRBJ2-3|TRBD2|16|TRBV20-1|many
CSAPRRTSGRGDTQYF
TGCAGTGCTCCCCGCCGGACTAGCGGGAGGGGTGATACGCAGTATTTT
>TRBJ2-7|NA|10|TRBV3-1|NA
CASSQDEQYF
TGTGCCAGCAGCCAAGACGAGCAGTACTTC
>TRBJ2-1|NA|17|TRBV12-3/TRBV12-4|NA
CASSSYTRAGYYNEQFF
TGTGCCAGCAGTTCATATACCAGGGCCGGATACTACAATGAGCAGTTCTTC
>TRBJ2-3|NA|11|TRBV12-3/TRBV12-4|many
CASRRTDTQYF
TGTGCCAGCAGGCGCACAGATACGCAGTATTTT
>TRBJ2-1|NA|11|TRBV29-1|NA
CSVDRSNEQFF
TGCAGCGTTGACAGGTCGAATGAGCAGTTCTTC
>TRBJ1-5|NA|17|TRBV28|NA
CASSSRFGVYPNQPQHF
TGTGCCAGCAGTTCCCGATTTGGTGTTTATCCTAATCAGCCCCAGCATTTT